This passage covers 9 T cell receptor delta chains from one sample sequenced in a study of Vδ1+ human thymocytes. Findings and limits, study-wide: Thymic TRG and TRD repertoires appeared highly polyclonal.

No cognate antigen is known for these TCRs. Extracted RNA was reverse transcribed into cDNA. Pooled V-gene forward primers with one constant-region reverse primer generated the CDR3 amplicons by multiplex PCR. TCRdb applied CATT to the multiplex PCR reads for clone calling. The table lists around 60,000 delta-chain clones, more than 13% of them singletons. Sample: Vdelta1+ gamma-delta thymocytes from the thymus. Subset denoted: FACS-sorted CD3+ TCRalphabeta- TCRVdelta1+ TCRVdelta2- thymocytes. These receptors came from a girl under three years old who had congenital heart surgery.

This clone turned up a few times. This chain uses TRDV1 with TRDJ1; the match to TRDD3 covers 7 bases. J was trimmed by 0 bases and V by 4 bases; bases with no gene match: 11. Per germline, CDR1 TSWWSYY and CDR2 QGS. This CDR3 has 17 amino acids. For the CDR3, the DNA is TGTGCTCTTGGGGGGCCCTGGGCTGGGGGGCACACCGATAAACTCATCTTT. This codes for CALGGPWAGGHTDKLIF.

This chain links TRDV1 with TRDJ1; D is ambiguous. The CDR3 runs to 15 residues. CDR1 and CDR2 (germline): TSWWSYY, QGS. V lost 1 base, J lost 3 bases, and 12 bases lay in between. CDR3 amino acids: CALGEHVDVPDKLIF. CDR3 DNA sequence: TGTGCTCTTGGGGAACACGTCGACGTACCCGATAAACTCATCTTT.

This clone occurred a few times. The chain couples TRDV1 to TRDJ1; D gene uncertain. V was clipped by 1 base and J by 1 base, with 13 bases between them. The germline V gene encodes CDR1 TSWWSYY and CDR2 QGS. CDR3 length equals 16 residues. The CDR3 DNA reads as TGTGCTCTTGGGGAACGGACGGGACTCCCCACCGATAAACTCATCTTT. It codes for CALGERTGLPTDKLIF.

This clone is medium-sized. The chain carries TRAV29/DV5 and TRDJ1, with 9 bases identical to TRDD3. With V trimmed by 1 base and J by 7 bases, 20 bases remained unmatched. CDR3 size: 18 residues. Germline CDR1 NSMFDY, CDR2 ISSIKDK. CDR3 sequence: CAASHPVLLGDYRSKLIF. CDR3 bases: TGTGCAGCAAGCCACCCCGTCCTACTGGGGGACTACCGATCTAAACTCATCTTT.

V is TRDV1 and J is TRDJ1; D is possibly TRDD2 (5 bases). This CDR3 has 17 residues. V shed 6 bases and J shed 1 base, with 21 bases lying between them. Germline V gene data show CDR1 as TSWWSYY and CDR2 as QGS. CDR3 DNA sequence: TGTGCTCTTGGTATAGGCCTTCTTCAGTCCAGCACCGATAAACTCATCTTT. Translation gives CALGIGLLQSSTDKLIF.

V gene TRDV1 combines with J gene TRDJ1; 10 bases match TRDD3. The CDR3 runs 17 residues. V dropped 5 bases and J dropped 7; count of bases not matched to a gene: 16. Germline loops: CDR1 TSWWSYY, CDR2 QGS. The CDR3 spells CALGINFGGYASSKLIF. DNA of the CDR3: TGTGCTCTTGGGATAAACTTCGGGGGATACGCTTCGAGTAAACTCATCTTT.

Many counts were recorded for this clone. The chain uses TRDV2 and TRDJ1; 8 positions agree with TRDD3. V dropped 5 bases and J dropped 0; count of bases not matched to a gene: 19. This CDR3 is built from 19 residues. Per the germline V gene, CDR1 is GEAIGNYY and CDR2 is EKD. CDR3: CACGAHGWVGDWHTDKLIF. The CDR3 nucleotides read TGTGCCTGTGGAGCTCACGGCTGGGTGGGGGATTGGCACACCGATAAACTCATCTTT.

The chain has TRDV1 and TRDJ1, with 11 bases aligning to TRDD3. Germline V gives CDR1 TSWWSYY, CDR2 QGS. The CDR3 sequence is 17 residues long. The junction had 11 bases not matched to a gene; V was cut back by 3 bases and J by 5 bases. CDR3 nucleotide sequence: TGTGCTCTTGGGGAGGGGGTACTGGGGGATAGTTCGGATAAACTCATCTTT. As protein: CALGEGVLGDSSDKLIF.

This clone was picked up a small number of times. A junction boundary mismatches the germline segment, possibly from a read error. The V gene is TRDV1, the J gene TRDJ1, with D possibly matching TRDD3 (5 bases). The CDR3 runs 16 residues. Germline CDR1 TSWWSYY, CDR2 QGS. In DNA form, the CDR3 reads TGTGCTCTTGGGGAACTACGGGGACGGTACACCGATAAACCCATCTTT. Amino acid sequence: CALGELRGRYTDKPIF.